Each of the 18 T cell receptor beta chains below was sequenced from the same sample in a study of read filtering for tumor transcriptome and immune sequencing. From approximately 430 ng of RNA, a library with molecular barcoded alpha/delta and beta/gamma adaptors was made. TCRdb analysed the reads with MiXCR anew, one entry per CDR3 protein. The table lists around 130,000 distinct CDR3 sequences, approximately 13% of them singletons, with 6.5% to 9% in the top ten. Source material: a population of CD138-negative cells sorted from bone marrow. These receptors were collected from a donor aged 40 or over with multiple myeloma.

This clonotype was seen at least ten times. The CDR3 coding sequence is TGTGCCAGCAGTTCTGCCGGGACCCAAAGCTCCTACGAGCAGTACTTC. Translated: CASSSAGTQSSYEQYF. The chain employs TRBV6-2 or TRBV6-3 and TRBJ2-7, with D perhaps being TRBD1 or TRBD2 (5 bases each). The CDR3 spans 16 residues. Trimming cost V 4 bases and J 0 bases, with 16 bases left between them. Germline CDR1 and CDR2: MNHEY and SVGEGT.

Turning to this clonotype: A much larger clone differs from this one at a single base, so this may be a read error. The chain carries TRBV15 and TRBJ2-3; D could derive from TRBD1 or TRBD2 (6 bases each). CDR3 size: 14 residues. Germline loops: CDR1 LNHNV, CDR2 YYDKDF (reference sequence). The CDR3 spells CATSRRGAGDTPYF. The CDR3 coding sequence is TGTGCCACCAGCAGGAGGGGGGCAGGGGATACGCCGTATTTT.

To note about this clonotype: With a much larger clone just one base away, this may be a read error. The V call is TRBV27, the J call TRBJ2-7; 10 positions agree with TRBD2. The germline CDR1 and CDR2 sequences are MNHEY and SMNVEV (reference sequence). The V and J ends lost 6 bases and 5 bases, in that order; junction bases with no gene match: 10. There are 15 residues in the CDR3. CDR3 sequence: CASSLSSGRTNEQYF. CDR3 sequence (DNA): TGTGCCAGCAGCCTATCTAGCGGGAGAACCAACGAGCAGTACTTC.

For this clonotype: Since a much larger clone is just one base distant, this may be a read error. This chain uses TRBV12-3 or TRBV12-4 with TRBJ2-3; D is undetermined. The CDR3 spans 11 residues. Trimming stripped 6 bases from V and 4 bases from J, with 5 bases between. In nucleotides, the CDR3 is TGTGCCAGCAGCTGGGCAGATACGCAGTATTTT. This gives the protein CASSWADTQYF.

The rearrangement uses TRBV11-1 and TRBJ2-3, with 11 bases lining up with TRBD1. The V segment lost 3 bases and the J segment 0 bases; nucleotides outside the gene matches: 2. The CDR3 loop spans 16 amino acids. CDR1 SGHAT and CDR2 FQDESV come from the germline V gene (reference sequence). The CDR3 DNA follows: TGTGCCAGCAGCTTTGGACAGGGGGCGAGCACAGATACGCAGTATTTT. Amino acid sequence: CASSFGQGASTDTQYF.

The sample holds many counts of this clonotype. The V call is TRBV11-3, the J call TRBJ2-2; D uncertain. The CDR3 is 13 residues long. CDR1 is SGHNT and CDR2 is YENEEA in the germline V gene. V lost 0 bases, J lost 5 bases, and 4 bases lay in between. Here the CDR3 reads CASSLDLTGELFF. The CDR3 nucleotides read TGTGCCAGCAGCTTAGATTTAACCGGGGAGCTGTTTTTT. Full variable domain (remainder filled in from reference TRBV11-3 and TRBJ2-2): EAGVVQSPRYKIIEKKQPVAFWCNPISGHNTLYWYLQNLGQGPELLIRYENEEAVDDSQLPKDRFSAERLKGVDSTLKIQPAELGDSAVYLCASSLDLTGELFFGEGSRLTVL.

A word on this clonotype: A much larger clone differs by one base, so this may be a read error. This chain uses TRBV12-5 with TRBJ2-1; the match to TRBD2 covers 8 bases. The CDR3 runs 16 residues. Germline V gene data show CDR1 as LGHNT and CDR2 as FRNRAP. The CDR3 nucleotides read TGTGCTAGTGGTTTGTTCACGAGCGGGAGCAACAATGGGCAGTTCTTC. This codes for CASGLFTSGSNNGQFF. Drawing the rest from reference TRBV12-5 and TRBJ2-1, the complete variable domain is DARVTQTPRHKVTEMGQEVTMRCQPILGHNTVFWYRQTMMQGLELLAYFRNRAPLDDSGMPKDRFSAEMPDATLATLKIQPSEPRDSAVYFCASGLFTSGSNNGQFFGPGTRLTVL.

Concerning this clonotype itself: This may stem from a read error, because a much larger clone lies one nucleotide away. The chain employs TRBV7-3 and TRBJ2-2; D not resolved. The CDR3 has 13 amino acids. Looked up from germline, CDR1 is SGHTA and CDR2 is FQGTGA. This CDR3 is CACSSGYTGELFF. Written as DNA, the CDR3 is TGTGCCTGCAGCTCCGGTTACACCGGGGAGCTGTTTTTT.

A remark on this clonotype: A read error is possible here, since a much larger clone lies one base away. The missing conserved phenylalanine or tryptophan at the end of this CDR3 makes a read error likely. This CDR3 is CSADSGETYEQYS. As DNA, the CDR3 is TGCAGTGCTGATAGCGGTGAAACCTACGAGCAGTACTCC. The chain recombines TRBV20-1 with TRBJ2-7; D might be TRBD2 (6 bases). This CDR3 comprises 13 residues. The germline V gene has CDR1 DFQATT and CDR2 SNEGSKA (reference sequence). V lost 5 bases to trimming and J lost 2 bases, with 13 bases between them.

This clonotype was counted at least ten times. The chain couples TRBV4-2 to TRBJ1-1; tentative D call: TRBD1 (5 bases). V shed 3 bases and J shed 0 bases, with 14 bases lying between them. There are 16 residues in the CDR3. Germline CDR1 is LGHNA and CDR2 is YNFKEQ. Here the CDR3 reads CASSHLGGTLNTEAFF. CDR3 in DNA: TGTGCCAGCAGCCACCTGGGGGGTACACTGAACACTGAAGCTTTCTTT.

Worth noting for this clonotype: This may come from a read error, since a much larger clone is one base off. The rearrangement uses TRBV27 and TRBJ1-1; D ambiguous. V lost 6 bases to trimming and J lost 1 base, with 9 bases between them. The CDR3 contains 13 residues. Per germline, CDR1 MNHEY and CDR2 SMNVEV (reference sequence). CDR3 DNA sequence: TGTGCCAGCAGACGAGACCAGAACACTGAAGCTTTCTTT. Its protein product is CASRRDQNTEAFF.

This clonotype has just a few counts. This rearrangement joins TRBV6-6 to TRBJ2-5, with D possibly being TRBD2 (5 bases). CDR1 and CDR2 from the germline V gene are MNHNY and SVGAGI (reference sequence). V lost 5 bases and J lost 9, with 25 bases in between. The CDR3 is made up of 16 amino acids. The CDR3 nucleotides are TGTGCCAGCAGTGACCATGGGAGAAGTTCCGGGCGAGCCCAGTACTTC. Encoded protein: CASSDHGRSSGRAQYF.

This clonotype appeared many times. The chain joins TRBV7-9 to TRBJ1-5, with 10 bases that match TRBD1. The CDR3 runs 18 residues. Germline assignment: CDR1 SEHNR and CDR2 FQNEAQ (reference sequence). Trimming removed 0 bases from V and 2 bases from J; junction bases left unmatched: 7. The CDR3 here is CASSLARGQGLGNQPQHF. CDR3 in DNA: TGTGCCAGCAGCTTAGCTAGGGGACAGGGGCTGGGCAATCAGCCCCAGCATTTT.

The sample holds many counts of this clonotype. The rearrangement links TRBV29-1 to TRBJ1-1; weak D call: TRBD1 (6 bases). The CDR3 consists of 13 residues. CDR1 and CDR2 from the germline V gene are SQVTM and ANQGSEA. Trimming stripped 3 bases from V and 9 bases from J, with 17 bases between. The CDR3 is CSVEQPRTAKAFF. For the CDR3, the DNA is TGCAGCGTTGAGCAACCACGGACAGCGAAAGCTTTCTTT.

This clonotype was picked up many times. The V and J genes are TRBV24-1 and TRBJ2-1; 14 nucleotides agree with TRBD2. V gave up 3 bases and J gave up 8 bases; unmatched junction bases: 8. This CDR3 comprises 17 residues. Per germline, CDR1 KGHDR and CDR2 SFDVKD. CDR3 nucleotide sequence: TGTGCCACCAGTGATGGGACTAGCGGGAGAATCGTGGATGAGCAGTTCTTC. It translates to CATSDGTSGRIVDEQFF.

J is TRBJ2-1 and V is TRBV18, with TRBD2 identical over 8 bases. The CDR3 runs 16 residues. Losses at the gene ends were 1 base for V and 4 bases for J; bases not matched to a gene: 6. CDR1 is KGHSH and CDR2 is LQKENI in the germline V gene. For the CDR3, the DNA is TGTGCCAGCTCACCACGCGGGACTAGAGGTTACAATGAGCAGTTCTTC. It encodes CASSPRGTRGYNEQFF. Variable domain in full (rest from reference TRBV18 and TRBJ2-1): NAGVMQNPRHLVRRRGQEARLRCSPMKGHSHVYWYRQLPEEGLKFMVYLQKENIIDESGMPKERFSAEFPKEGPSILRIQQVVRGDSAAYFCASSPRGTRGYNEQFFGPGTRLTVL.

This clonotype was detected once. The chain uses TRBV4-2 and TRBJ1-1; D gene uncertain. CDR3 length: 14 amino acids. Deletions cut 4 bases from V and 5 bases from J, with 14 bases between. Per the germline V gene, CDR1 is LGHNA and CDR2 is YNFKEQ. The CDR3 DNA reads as TGTGCCAGCAGCCCTGACGGGGTCGAGACTGAAGCTTTCTTT. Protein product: CASSPDGVETEAFF.

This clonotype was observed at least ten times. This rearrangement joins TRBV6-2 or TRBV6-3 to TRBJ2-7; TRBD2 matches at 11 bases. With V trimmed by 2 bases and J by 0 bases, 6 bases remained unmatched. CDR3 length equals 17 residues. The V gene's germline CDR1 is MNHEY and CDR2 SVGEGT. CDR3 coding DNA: TGTGCCAGCAGTTACGGGACTAGCGGTGTTAGCTCCTACGAGCAGTACTTC. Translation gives CASSYGTSGVSSYEQYF.